These 18 T cell receptor beta chains came from one sample sequenced in a study of blood T cells in healthy people across ages (dated by TCRdb to 2015 to 2017). Library preparation employed 5' RACE. TCRdb shows the sequencer as Illumina HiSeq 2500. A second PCR of about 6 to 12 cycles was run with a J-beta primer mix and a sample-barcoded 5' primer. In TCRdb, the public reads were trimmed at Q25 with fastp and aligned with MiXCR, with productive beta chains retained. Here each entry gathers all rows of one CDR3 protein and keeps the most common genes and DNA. The sample table records 950,000 to 1,200,000 distinct CDR3 sequences; about two fifths of these occur just once. Clones ranked in the top ten supply under 15% of the sample. The sample was blood. These TCRs come from a man aged 18 to 29 in good health.

As for this clonotype: One base away lies a much larger clone, so this may be a sequencing read error. This rearrangement joins TRBV7-2 to TRBJ2-1; D is undetermined. With 2 bases removed from V and 0 bases from J, the gap between germline ends came to 14 bases. The CDR3 is made up of 17 amino acids. The germline gives CDR1 SGHTA, CDR2 FQGNSA. Here the CDR3 reads CASSLICGAVSYNEQFF. The DNA for the CDR3 is TGTGCCAGCAGCTTAATTTGTGGTGCGGTCTCCTACAATGAGCAGTTCTTC.

Notes on this clonotype: One junction end does not reproduce the germline sequence, and a read error may be involved. The CDR3 here is CASNQDSGINYGYTF. The CDR3 region has the DNA TGCGCCAGCAACCAAGATAGTGGGATTAACTATGGCTACACCTTC. The chain recombines TRBV4-3 with TRBJ1-2; no clear D gene. The CDR3 runs 15 residues. Germline CDR1 is LGHNA and CDR2 is YSLEER.

This clonotype was recorded a few times. The J gene is TRBJ2-1, the V gene TRBV3-1, with 7 bases lining up with TRBD2. CDR1 is LGHDT, CDR2 YNNKEL, per germline (reference sequence). The CDR3 contains 18 residues. J was trimmed by 1 base and V by 0 bases; bases with no gene match: 9. CDR3 DNA sequence: TGTGCCAGCAGCCAAGATAGGGCTAGCGGAGTTTCCTACAATGAGCAGTTCTTC. This encodes CASSQDRASGVSYNEQFF.

This chain joins TRBV5-1 and TRBJ1-2; no clear D. V dropped 0 bases and J dropped 10 bases, with 10 bases sitting between them. There are 12 residues in the CDR3. CDR1 is SGHRS and CDR2 is YFSETQ in the germline V gene. The CDR3 loop reads CASSLEQPPYTF. In nucleotides, the CDR3 is TGCGCCAGCAGCTTGGAGCAGCCCCCCTACACCTTC. Full variable domain (missing parts from reference TRBV5-1 and TRBJ1-2): KAGVTQTPRYLIKTRGQQVTLSCSPISGHRSVSWYQQTPGQGLQFLFEYFSETQRNKGNFPGRFSGRQFSNSRSEMNVSTLELGDSALYLCASSLEQPPYTFGSGTRLTVV.

The sample holds a few counts of this clonotype. This chain links TRBV5-1 with TRBJ1-1, with unresolved D. CDR3 size: 17 residues. Deletions cut 4 bases from V and 5 bases from J, with 24 bases between. CDR1 and CDR2 from the germline V gene are SGHRS and YFSETQ. CDR3 residues: CASSLENLGSPTTEAFF. CDR3 nucleotides: TGCGCCAGCAGCCTAGAAAACCTGGGGTCACCGACGACTGAAGCTTTCTTT.

This chain uses TRBV4-3 with TRBJ1-3; the D is unclear. The germline V and J ends were trimmed by 4 bases and 0 bases, with 16 bases remaining between them. Germline V gene data show CDR1 as LGHNA and CDR2 as YSLEER. This CDR3 spans 17 amino acids. The chain's CDR3 is CASSPRDRPFSGNTIYF. The DNA of the CDR3 is TGCGCCAGCAGCCCGAGGGATCGGCCCTTCTCTGGAAACACCATATATTTT.

In its sample, this clonotype was seen a few times. This chain links TRBV15 with TRBJ1-2; D is unresolved. In germline, CDR1 is LNHNV, CDR2 YYDKDF (reference sequence). V lost 0 bases, J lost 2 bases, and 7 bases lay in between. This CDR3 spans 14 amino acids. CDR3 amino acids: CATSRETGNYGYTF. In nucleotides, the CDR3 is TGTGCCACCAGCAGAGAGACGGGGAACTATGGCTACACCTTC.

This clonotype was seen a handful of times. V gene TRBV10-3 combines with J gene TRBJ1-6, with TRBD1 matching over 8 bases. The ends lost 3 bases at V and 6 bases at J; junction bases unmatched: 7. The CDR3 totals 16 residues. Per germline, CDR1 ENHRY and CDR2 SYGVKD. CDR3 DNA: TGTGCCATCAGTGACCACAGGGGGGTAATTAATTCACCCCTCCACTTT. Protein product: CAISDHRGVINSPLHF.

In nucleotides, the CDR3 is TGCAGCGGGAAGGGGAAGAACACTGAAGCTTTCTTT. Protein product: CSGKGKNTEAFF. V usage is TRBV29-1 and J usage is TRBJ1-1, with D maybe TRBD1 (5 bases). This CDR3 is 12 amino acids long. Trimming took 7 bases from V and 1 from J, leaving 10 bases between them. Germline CDR1 and CDR2: SQVTM and ANQGSEA.

V usage is TRBV5-1 and J usage is TRBJ2-7; TRBD1 matches 10 bases. Germline trimming cut 4 bases from V and 3 bases from J; bases unmatched to any gene: 13. The CDR3 runs to 17 residues. In germline, CDR1 is SGHRS, CDR2 YFSETQ. CDR3 residues: CASSLQTGGDFDYEQYF. DNA of the CDR3: TGCGCCAGCAGCCTCCAGACAGGGGGCGATTTCGACTACGAGCAGTACTTC.

The chain links TRBV7-3 to TRBJ2-2, with D possibly being TRBD2 (6 bases). The CDR3 runs 13 residues. Germline lookup yields CDR1 SGHTA and CDR2 FQGTGA. Trimming shortened V by 4 bases and J by 7 bases, and 10 bases separated the two germline ends. This CDR3 reads CASSYGGDGELFF. The CDR3 coding sequence is TGTGCCAGCAGCTACGGGGGAGACGGGGAGCTGTTTTTT.

The chain carries TRBV12-3 or TRBV12-4 and TRBJ2-4; TRBD1 might be the D (6 bases). The CDR3 sequence is 13 residues long. V was cut by 6 bases and J by 0 bases, with 6 bases left in between. The CDR3 loop reads CASRQGAKNIQYF. CDR3 sequence (DNA): TGTGCCAGCAGACAGGGAGCCAAAAACATTCAGTACTTC.

This clonotype was observed once. V and J are TRBV20-1 and TRBJ2-3; 12 bases agree with TRBD2. Trimming took 6 bases from V and 0 from J; bases not matched to a gene: 13. Germline V gene lookup returns CDR1 DFQATT and CDR2 SNEGSKA (reference sequence). This CDR3 has 18 amino acids. The CDR3 reads CSARGTSGPWTSTDTQYF. The CDR3, as DNA: TGCAGTGCCCGAGGGACTAGCGGGCCGTGGACTAGCACAGATACGCAGTATTTT.

This clonotype was observed a few times. The genes are TRBV6-2 or TRBV6-3 and TRBJ1-1; possible D gene TRBD1, 5 bases. From germline, CDR1 is MNHEY and CDR2 SVGEGT. Deletions cut 0 bases from V and 4 bases from J, with 15 bases between. The CDR3 sequence is 16 residues long. The CDR3 loop reads CASSYSPGAQGTEAFF. The CDR3 region has the DNA TGTGCCAGCAGTTACTCTCCCGGGGCGCAGGGCACTGAAGCTTTCTTT.

A remark on this clonotype: With a much larger clone just one base away, this may be a read error. V gene TRBV12-3 or TRBV12-4 combines with J gene TRBJ1-2; possibly TRBD1 for D (6 bases). This CDR3 has 13 amino acids. The ends were cut back, 6 bases at V and 8 bases at J, with 16 bases in the middle. CDR3 amino acids: CASSANRAQGYTF. The CDR3 DNA is TGTGCCAGCAGCGCCAACAGGGCACAGGGCTACACCTTC.

This clonotype was observed a few times. This chain joins TRBV15 and TRBJ2-1; D is ambiguous. V dropped 3 bases and J dropped 6 bases, with 12 bases sitting between them. In germline, CDR1 is LNHNV, CDR2 YYDKDF (reference sequence). This CDR3 spans 14 amino acids. Here the CDR3 reads CATSRVGLPNEQFF. As DNA, the CDR3 is TGTGCCACCAGCAGGGTGGGGTTACCCAATGAGCAGTTCTTC.

The chain uses TRBV7-8 and TRBJ2-3, with D perhaps TRBD1 (6 bases). CDR1 is SGHVS and CDR2 is FQNEAQ in the germline V gene. The CDR3 is 16 amino acids. The germline V and J ends were trimmed by 5 bases and 2 bases, with 17 bases remaining between them. CDR3 nucleotide sequence: TGTGCCAGCAGCCCTACCCCGACAGGATTCACAGATACGCAGTATTTT. Translation: CASSPTPTGFTDTQYF.

This clonotype was seen only a few times. This chain joins TRBV7-2 and TRBJ1-5, with no clear D. The CDR3 is 13 amino acids. The germline gives CDR1 SGHTA, CDR2 FQGNSA. Between the trimmed V and J ends, which lost 5 bases and 7 bases, there was a span of 12 bases. The CDR3 DNA follows: TGTGCCAGCAGCCCAGAACAAATCCAGCCCCAGCATTTT. Translated: CASSPEQIQPQHF.